The source of this T cell receptor (beta chain) is a study of a mutant IDH1 vaccine in newly diagnosed glioma (dated by TCRdb to about 2021). Broadly, across the study: The roughly 34 treated patients were around 62% male and about 40% female, with a mean age of around 40 years. Longitudinal TCRB deep sequencing was done for some 25 treated patients, wherever samples were available for exploratory analyses. Peripheral blood was drawn at six visits: V03 (baseline), V05, V07, V10, V12 and V13. Prior to enrollment, standard therapy consisting of radiotherapy alone, temozolomide alone, or radiochemotherapy with temozolomide had been administered to patients, with the combination being received by most patients.

Library generation was performed with the immunoSEQ multiplex PCR assay. Rearranged TCR beta chain sequences were amplified using the hsTCRB Kit according to the manufacturer's protocol. Sequencing of TCRB libraries was carried out on an Illumina MiSeq. Turning to the authors' computational methods: Demultiplexing, trimming and gene mapping were performed with the kit vendor's proprietary platform. Here the immuneACCESS table is served through TCRdb, limited to in-frame sequences with V and J called. Missing clones are a known gap in these copies; in checked studies unresolved V genes cover under half, and the rest lacks a known reason. V, J and clone size derive from that table, while D and trimming were established from the DNA sequence. The sample table holds 50,000 to 65,000 clones, of which over 60% were seen once. The ten largest clones take up around 1.9% of the sample. The time point tag for this specimen amounts to: baseline, week 1 (first vaccination visit). The treatment or condition label of this sample denotes: pre-vaccination baseline after standard-of-care therapy. The donors had newly diagnosed IDH1-mutant astrocytomas of WHO grade 3 or 4 that showed loss of nuclear ATRX. The samples were drawn from NOA16, a multicentre, single-arm, open-label phase I trial in Germany that tested a mutant IDH1 peptide vaccine in humans for the first time. For immunogenicity testing, the blood drawn at visit V03 was used as the baseline sample. The DNeasy Blood and Tissue Kit was used to extract genomic DNA from EDTA blood for TCRB sequencing.

Study-level results and caveats: Pseudoprogression appeared unrelated to alterations in the top peripheral T cell clonotypes detected by TCRB sequencing. Immune responses induced by the vaccine were seen in approximately 93% of patients across multiple MHC alleles. It was noted by the authors that analyses of patient blood samples could not be reproduced owing to sample limitations. PBMC samples for TCRB deep sequencing were selected based on availability.

As to this clone: This clone's antigen is unknown. There are no base qualities to consult, and no much larger clone falls within one base.

Sample: PBMCs, taken from a glioma patient treated with radiotherapy, temozolomide or both. The TCR was taken from a woman between 40 and 50 years old with glioma.

The CDR3 protein: CASSQRGSSGNNEQFF. The DNA is as follows: TGTGCCAGCAGCCAAAGGGGGTCTAGCGGGAACAATGAGCAGTTCTTC. The receptor chain draws on TRBV7-9 and TRBJ2-1; TRBD2 matches 9 bases in the middle. In the germline V gene (reference sequence), CDR1 corresponds to SEHNR and CDR2 to FQNEAQ. Here V drops 5 bases and J drops 5 bases, and the junction holds 10 bases not matched to any gene. The CDR3 covers 16 residues, taking in both the cysteine and the phenylalanine. The CDR3 DNA has 48 bases and is translated from base 1.